This TCR beta chain was profiled in a study of cytomegalovirus exposure and HLA in healthy donors. This donor's CMV serostatus went unrecorded. This PCR relied on a set of 60 Vbeta primers and 13 Jbeta primers. Produced via immunoSEQ multiplex PCR; TCRdb's table is partial and in-frame only. The profile covers over 75,000 clones, with about 68% appearing a single time and around 2.5% taken by the ten largest. General study points: A later analysis appeared to link common viral pathogens to several of the most significant clusters.

The ends were cut back, 5 bases at V and 6 bases at J, with 14 bases in the middle. The CDR3 is 15 residues long. Germline assignment: CDR1 MNHEY and CDR2 SVGAGI. On this clone: Antigen: not known.

This chain joins TRBV6-5 and TRBJ1-6; D not certain. The receptor's source is a human donor in good health. Sequencing was done on a sample of PBMCs. CDR3 sequence reads: CASSAEEVGNSPLHF. CDR3 nucleotides: TGTGCCAGCAGTGCCGAAGAGGTAGGTAATTCACCCCTCCACTTT.